The 6 T cell receptor beta chains below all came from one sample that was sequenced in a study of identifying expanded T cells in peripheral blood. Generated by immunoSEQ multiplex PCR, the TCRdb table keeps only in-frame clones and is missing some. Among some 77,000 clones listed, 88% were seen once. Material for sequencing was blood. These receptors came from a person aged 18 to 70 in good health.

The rearrangement joins TRBV4-1 to TRBJ2-1; the D gene is possibly TRBD1 (5 bases). V was pared by 3 bases and J by 8 bases, with 14 bases between. Germline V gives CDR1 MGHRA, CDR2 YSYEKL. The CDR3 extends over 14 amino acids. CDR3: CASSHSPDSDEQFF. CDR3 coding DNA: TGCGCCAGCAGCCATTCCCCCGACAGCGATGAGCAGTTCTTC.

The rearrangement joins TRBV4-3 to TRBJ1-1; possibly TRBD1 for D (5 bases). The CDR3 covers 14 residues. V lost 0 bases and J lost 1, with 6 bases in between. From germline, CDR1 is LGHNA and CDR2 YSLEER. This CDR3 is CASSQDRANTEAFF. The CDR3 DNA reads TGCGCCAGCAGCCAAGACAGGGCGAACACTGAAGCTTTCTTT.

The chain couples TRBV11-2 to TRBJ2-7; possibly TRBD2 for D (5 bases). CDR1 is SGHAT, CDR2 FQNNGV, per germline. CDR3 length: 13 amino acids. V dropped 5 bases and J dropped 6 bases, with 14 bases sitting between them. CDR3 region: CASSRGLTGEQYF. The DNA of the CDR3 is TGTGCCAGCAGCCGCGGACTGACCGGCGAGCAGTACTTC.

V usage is TRBV5-1 and J usage is TRBJ2-3; 9 nucleotides agree with TRBD1. This CDR3 has 15 amino acids. CDR1 is SGHRS and CDR2 is YFSETQ in the germline V gene. The ends lost 4 bases at V and 2 bases at J; junction bases unmatched: 5. CDR3 sequence: CASSGGTGPTDTQYF. The CDR3 coding sequence is TGCGCCAGCAGCGGGGGGACAGGGCCCACAGATACGCAGTATTTT.

The chain employs TRBV5-1 and TRBJ2-5; D is perhaps TRBD2 (6 bases). The ends were cut back, 1 base at V and 4 bases at J, with 14 bases in the middle. From germline, CDR1 is SGHRS and CDR2 YFSETQ. This CDR3 region has 15 residues. CDR3 residues: CASSLQSTGGETQYF. As DNA, the CDR3 is TGCGCCAGCAGCTTGCAGTCTACCGGGGGAGAGACCCAGTACTTC.

Concerning this clone: This is likely a read error, given that the CDR3 carries no conserved phenylalanine or tryptophan at its end. Because the CDR3's place on the DNA is in doubt, the DNA is left out and the CDR3 is given as listed by TCRdb. CDR3 protein: CSALNWGRHFL. The chain combines TRBV29-1 with TRBJ1-2; the table's D call, TRBD1, was not checked against the DNA. Per the germline V gene, CDR1 is SQVTM and CDR2 is ANQGSEA. From its first to its last residue, the CDR3 has 11 amino acids.